This TCR beta chain came from a study of cytomegalovirus exposure and HLA in healthy donors. Sequencing used immunoSEQ multiplex PCR; TCRdb keeps in-frame clones, though not all of them. The sample shows fewer than 55,000 clones, almost 95% of them seen only once. CDR1 and CDR2 from the germline V gene are SQVTM and ANQGSEA. The length of the CDR3 is 13 residues. Germline trimming cut 6 bases from V and 0 bases from J; bases unmatched to any gene: 4. The source is a man aged 18-30 years in good health and CMV-seronegative. The V call is TRBV29-1, the J call TRBJ2-7; 8 positions agree with TRBD1. Sequencing was carried out using PBMCs. The CDR3 nucleotides read TGCAGCGTAACAACAGGGGGCTCCTACGAGCAGTACTTC. It translates to CSVTTGGSYEQYF.